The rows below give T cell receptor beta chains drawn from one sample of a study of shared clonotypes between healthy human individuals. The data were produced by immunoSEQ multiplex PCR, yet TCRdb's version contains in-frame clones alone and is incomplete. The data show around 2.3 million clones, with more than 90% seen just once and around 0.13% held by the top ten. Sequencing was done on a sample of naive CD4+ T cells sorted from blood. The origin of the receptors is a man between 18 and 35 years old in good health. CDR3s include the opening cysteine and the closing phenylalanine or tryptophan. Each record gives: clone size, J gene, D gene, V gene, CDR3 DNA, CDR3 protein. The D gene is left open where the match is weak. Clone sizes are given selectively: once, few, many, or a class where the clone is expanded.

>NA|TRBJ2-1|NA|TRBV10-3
TGTGCCATCAGGGCCGGGACCGGCTCCTACAATGAGCAGTTCTTC
CAIRAGTGSYNEQFF
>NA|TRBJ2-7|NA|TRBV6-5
TGTGCCAGCAGTTACTCTACGGGGCCGGGCTACGAGCAGTACTTC
CASSYSTGPGYEQYF
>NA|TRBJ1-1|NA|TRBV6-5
TGTGCCAGCGGAGTGGCCCTGGTAGACACTGAAGCTTTCTTT
CASGVALVDTEAFF
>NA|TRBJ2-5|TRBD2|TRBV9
TGTGCCAGCAGCCTGGGACTAGCGGGGTTTCGGGAGACCCAGTACTTC
CASSLGLAGFRETQYF
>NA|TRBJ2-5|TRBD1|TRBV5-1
TGCGCCAGCAGCTTACCGGGACAGGGGTATTCCCAGTACTTC
CASSLPGQGYSQYF
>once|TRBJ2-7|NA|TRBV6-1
TGTGCCAGCAGTGAACGAGGGGTATTCGACGAGCAGTACTTC
CASSERGVFDEQYF
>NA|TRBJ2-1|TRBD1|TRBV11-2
TGTGCCAGCAGCCGGGGACAGGTAATCTACAATGAGCAGTTCTTC
CASSRGQVIYNEQFF
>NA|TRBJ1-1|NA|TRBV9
TGTGCCAGCAGCGTAGCTCCCCAGACATGGGACACTGAAGCTTTCTTT
CASSVAPQTWDTEAFF
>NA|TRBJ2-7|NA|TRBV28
TGTGCCACAAAAGGACCTGGGGCCTACGAGCAGTACTTC
CATKGPGAYEQYF
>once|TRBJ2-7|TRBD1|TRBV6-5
TGTGCCAGCAGGCGACAGGGAGACGAGCAGTACTTC
CASRRQGDEQYF
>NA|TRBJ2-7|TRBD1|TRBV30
TGTGCCTGGGACCCGGGACAGATATCCTACGAGCAGTACTTC
CAWDPGQISYEQYF
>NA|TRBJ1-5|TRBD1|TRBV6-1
TGTGCCAGCAGTGGACCATCCGGGACAGGGAGTCAGCCCCAGCATTTT
CASSGPSGTGSQPQHF
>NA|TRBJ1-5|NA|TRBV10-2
TGCGCCAGCAGTGTCATCTATAATCAGCCCCAGCATTTT
CASSVIYNQPQHF
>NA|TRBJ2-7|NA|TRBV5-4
TGTGCCAGCAGCTTGTCTGGACACTCCTACGAGCAGTACTTC
CASSLSGHSYEQYF
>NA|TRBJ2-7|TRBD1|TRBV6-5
TGTGCCAGCAGTGACAGGGGGCTCGAGCAGTACTTC
CASSDRGLEQYF
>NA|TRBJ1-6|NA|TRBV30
TGTGCCTGGAGCGATCGGGATTCACCCCTCCACTTT
CAWSDRDSPLHF
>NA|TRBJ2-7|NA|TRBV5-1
TGCGCCAGCACGGCCGAGCTAACCTACGAGCAGTACTTC
CASTAELTYEQYF
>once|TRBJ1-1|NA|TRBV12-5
TGTGCTAGTGGTTTGAAGGGCCTCCCCGACACTGAAGCTTTCTTT
CASGLKGLPDTEAFF
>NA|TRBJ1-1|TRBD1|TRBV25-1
TGTGCCAGCAGTGACCCGACAGGGGGAGACACTGAAGCTTTCTTT
CASSDPTGGDTEAFF
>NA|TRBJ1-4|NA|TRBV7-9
TGTGCCAGCAGCCCGGGTGAGGGGACTAATGAAAAACTGTTTTTT
CASSPGEGTNEKLFF
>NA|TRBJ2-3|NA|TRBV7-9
TGTGCCAGCAGCTTAGGGGGATCAGATACGCAGTATTTT
CASSLGGSDTQYF
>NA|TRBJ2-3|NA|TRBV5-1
TGCGCCAGCAGCCCTGCAGGGCAACCTAGCACAGATACGCAGTATTTT
CASSPAGQPSTDTQYF
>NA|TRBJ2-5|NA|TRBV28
TGTGCCGGCGACAACGCGGGGCGTGAGACCCAGTACTTC
CAGDNAGRETQYF
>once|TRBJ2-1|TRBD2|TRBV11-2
TGTGCCAGCAGCTTAGAAGCGGGAGCGCGGAATGAGCAGTTCTTC
CASSLEAGARNEQFF
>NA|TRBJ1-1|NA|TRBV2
TGTGCCAGCAGTGAAGCTTACACTGAAGCTTTCTTT
CASSEAYTEAFF
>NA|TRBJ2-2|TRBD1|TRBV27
TGTGCCAGCAGGACCGAGTACCGGGACAGGGGGTCCACCGGGGAGCTGTTTTTT
CASRTEYRDRGSTGELFF
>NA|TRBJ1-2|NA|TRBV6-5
TGTGCCAGCAGGATATCGCGGACCTATGGCTACACCTTC
CASRISRTYGYTF
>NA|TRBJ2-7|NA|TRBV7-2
TGTGCCAGCAGCTTAGCGAGGATGTCTGGCGAGCAGTACTTC
CASSLARMSGEQYF
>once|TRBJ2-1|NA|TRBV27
TGTGCCAGCAGCAGACCTGACACCTACAATGAGCAGTTCTTC
CASSRPDTYNEQFF
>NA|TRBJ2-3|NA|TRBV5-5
TGTGCCAGCAGCTTGCTCGGCTTCCTAGGGACAGATACGCAGTATTTT
CASSLLGFLGTDTQYF
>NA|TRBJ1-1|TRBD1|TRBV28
TGTGCCAGCAGGTCAGGGGGCGAGACTGAAGCTTTCTTT
CASRSGGETEAFF
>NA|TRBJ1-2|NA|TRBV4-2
TGTGCCAGCAGCCAAGAAAAGGTGATTGGCTACACCTTC
CASSQEKVIGYTF
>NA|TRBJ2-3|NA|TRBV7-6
TGTGCCAGCAGCCGCCCCGTTGGAGGGACAGATACGCAGTATTTT
CASSRPVGGTDTQYF
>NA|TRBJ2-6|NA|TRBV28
TGTGCCAGCAGTCCAACCTTCTCTGGGGCCAACGTCCTGACTTTC
CASSPTFSGANVLTF
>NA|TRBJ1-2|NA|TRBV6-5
TGTGCCAGCAAGATGGATACTAATGGCTACACCTTC
CASKMDTNGYTF
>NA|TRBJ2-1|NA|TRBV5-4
TGTGCCAGCAGCTTGGACGGGAGAGGGAACAATGAGCAGTTCTTC
CASSLDGRGNNEQFF
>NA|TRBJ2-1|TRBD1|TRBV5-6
TGTGCCAGCAGCTGGGGGTGGACAGGTGGGGTTGTGGATGAGCAGTTCTTC
CASSWGWTGGVVDEQFF
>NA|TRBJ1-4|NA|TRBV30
TGTGCCTGGAGTTTAGGGTCAAATAATGAAAAACTGTTTTTT
CAWSLGSNNEKLFF
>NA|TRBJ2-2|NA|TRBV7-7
TGTGCTAGCAGCCCGGACCGAACCGGGGAGCTGTTTTTT
CASSPDRTGELFF
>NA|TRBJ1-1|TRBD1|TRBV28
TGTGCCAGCAGTTTCCAGGGGGGTAGCACTGAAGCTTTCTTT
CASSFQGGSTEAFF
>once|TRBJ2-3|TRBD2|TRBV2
TGTGCCAGCAGTCGCGGGGGGCTCGATACGCAGTATTTT
CASSRGGLDTQYF
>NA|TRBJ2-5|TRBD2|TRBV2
TGTGCCAGCAACCTTTGGGGTAGCGGGGCCCAAGAGACCCAGTACTTC
CASNLWGSGAQETQYF
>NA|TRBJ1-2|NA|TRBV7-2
TGTGCCAGCAGCGGCGATTTGACAGTGCGTGGCTACACCTTC
CASSGDLTVRGYTF